These 3 T cell receptor beta chains were sequenced from one sample in a study of control samples from healthy donors and cancer patients. Only in-frame clones appear in the TCRdb table, and some are missing; sequencing was by immunoSEQ multiplex PCR. This table has 100,000 to 150,000 clones, about 90% appearing once. The specimen was blood. The source of these receptors is a man aged 55 to 70 in good health.

The chain employs TRBV14 and TRBJ2-5; 9 bases are shared with TRBD2. V was clipped by 2 bases and J by 5 bases; unmatched bases: 18. Germline V gene sequence: CDR1 SGHDN, CDR2 FVKESK. The CDR3 runs to 19 residues. CDR3 sequence reads: CASSQYRLAGPRMRETQYF. The CDR3 DNA sequence: TGTGCCAGCAGCCAATACCGGCTAGCGGGGCCACGGATGAGGGAGACCCAGTACTTC. Supplemented by reference TRBV14 and TRBJ2-5, the full variable domain reads EAGVTQFPSHSVIEKGQTVTLRCDPISGHDNLYWYRRVMGKEIKFLLHFVKESKQDESGMPNNRFLAERTGGTYSTLKVQPAELEDSGVYFCASSQYRLAGPRMRETQYFGPGTRLLVL.

The chain couples TRBV19 to TRBJ1-2, with a possible D match to TRBD1 (6 bases). V dropped 5 bases and J dropped 0 bases, with 13 bases sitting between them. The germline V gene encodes CDR1 LNHDA and CDR2 SQIVND (reference sequence). The CDR3 runs to 15 residues. CDR3 in DNA: TGTGCCAGTAGTTTTAGGGACACCTCTAACTATGGCTACACCTTC. As protein: CASSFRDTSNYGYTF. The full variable domain, in which reference TRBV19 and TRBJ1-2 provide the parts outside the CDR3, is DGGITQSPKYLFRKEGQNVTLSCEQNLNHDAMYWYRQDPGQGLRLIYYSQIVNDFQKGDIAEGYSVSREKKESFPLTVTSAQKNPTAFYLCASSFRDTSNYGYTFGSGTRLTVV.

The rearrangement links TRBV19 to TRBJ2-7; D unresolved. CDR1 is LNHDA, CDR2 SQIVND, per germline (reference sequence). The CDR3 has 11 residues. V dropped 3 bases and J dropped 11 bases, with 11 bases sitting between them. CDR3 residues: CASSIGTTKYF. CDR3 bases: TGTGCCAGTAGTATCGGAACAACGAAGTACTTC.